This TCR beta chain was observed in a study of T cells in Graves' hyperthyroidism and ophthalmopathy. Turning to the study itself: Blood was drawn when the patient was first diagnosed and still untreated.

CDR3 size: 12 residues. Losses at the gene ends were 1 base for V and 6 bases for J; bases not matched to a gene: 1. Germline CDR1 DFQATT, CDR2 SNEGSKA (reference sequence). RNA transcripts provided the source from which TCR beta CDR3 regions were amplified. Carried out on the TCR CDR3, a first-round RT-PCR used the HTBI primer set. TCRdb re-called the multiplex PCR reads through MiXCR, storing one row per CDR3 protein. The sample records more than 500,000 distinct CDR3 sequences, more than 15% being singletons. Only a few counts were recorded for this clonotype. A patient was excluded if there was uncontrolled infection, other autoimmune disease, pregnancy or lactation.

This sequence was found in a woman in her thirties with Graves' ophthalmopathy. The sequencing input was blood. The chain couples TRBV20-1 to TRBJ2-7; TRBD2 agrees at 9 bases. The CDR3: CSARVAGVEQYF. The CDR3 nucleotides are TGCAGTGCTAGAGTAGCGGGAGTCGAGCAGTACTTC.